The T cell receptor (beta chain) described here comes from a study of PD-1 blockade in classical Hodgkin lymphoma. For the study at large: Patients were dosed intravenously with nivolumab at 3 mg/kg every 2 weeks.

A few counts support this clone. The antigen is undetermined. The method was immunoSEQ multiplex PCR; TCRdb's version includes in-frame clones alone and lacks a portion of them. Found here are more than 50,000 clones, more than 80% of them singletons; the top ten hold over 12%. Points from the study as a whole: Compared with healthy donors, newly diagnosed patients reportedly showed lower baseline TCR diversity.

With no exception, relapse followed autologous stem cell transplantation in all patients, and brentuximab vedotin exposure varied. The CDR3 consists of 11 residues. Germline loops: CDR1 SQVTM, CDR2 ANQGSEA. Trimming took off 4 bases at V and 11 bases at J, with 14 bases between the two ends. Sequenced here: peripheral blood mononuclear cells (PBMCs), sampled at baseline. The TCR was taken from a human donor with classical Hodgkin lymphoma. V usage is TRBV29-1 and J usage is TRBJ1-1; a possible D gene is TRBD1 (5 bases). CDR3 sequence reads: CSVGEGADAFF. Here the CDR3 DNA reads TGCAGCGTTGGTGAAGGGGCCGATGCTTTCTTT. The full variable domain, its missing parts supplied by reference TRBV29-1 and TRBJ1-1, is SAVISQKPSRDICQRGTSLTIQCQVDSQVTMMFWYRQQPGQSLTLIATANQGSEATYESGFVIDKFPISRPNLTFSTLTVSNMSPEDSSIYLCSVGEGADAFFGQGTRLTVV.